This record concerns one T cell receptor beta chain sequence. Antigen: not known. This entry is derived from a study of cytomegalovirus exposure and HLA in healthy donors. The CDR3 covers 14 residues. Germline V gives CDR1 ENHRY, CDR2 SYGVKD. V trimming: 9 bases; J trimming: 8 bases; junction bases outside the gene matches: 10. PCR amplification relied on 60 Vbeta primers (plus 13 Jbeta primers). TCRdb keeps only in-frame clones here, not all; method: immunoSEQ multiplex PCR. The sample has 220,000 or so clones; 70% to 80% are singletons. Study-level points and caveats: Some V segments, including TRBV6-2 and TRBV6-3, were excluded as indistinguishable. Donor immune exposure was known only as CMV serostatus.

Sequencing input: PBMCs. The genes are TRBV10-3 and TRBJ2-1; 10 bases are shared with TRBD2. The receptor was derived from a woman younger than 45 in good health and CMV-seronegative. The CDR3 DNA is TGTGCCATAGGATCTAGCGGGAGTATGCATGAGCAGTTCTTC. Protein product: CAIGSSGSMHEQFF.